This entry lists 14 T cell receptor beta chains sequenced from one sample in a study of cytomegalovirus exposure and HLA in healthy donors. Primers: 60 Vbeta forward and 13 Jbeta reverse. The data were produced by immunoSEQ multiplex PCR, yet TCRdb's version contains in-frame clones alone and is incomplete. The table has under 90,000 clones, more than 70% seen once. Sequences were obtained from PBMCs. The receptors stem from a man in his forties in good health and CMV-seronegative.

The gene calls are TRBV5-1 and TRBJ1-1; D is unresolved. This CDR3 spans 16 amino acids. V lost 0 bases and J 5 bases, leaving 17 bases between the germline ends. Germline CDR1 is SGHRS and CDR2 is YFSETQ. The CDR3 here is CASSLGRGKGGTEAFF. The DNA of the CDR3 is TGCGCCAGCAGCTTGGGCCGAGGAAAGGGAGGGACTGAAGCTTTCTTT.

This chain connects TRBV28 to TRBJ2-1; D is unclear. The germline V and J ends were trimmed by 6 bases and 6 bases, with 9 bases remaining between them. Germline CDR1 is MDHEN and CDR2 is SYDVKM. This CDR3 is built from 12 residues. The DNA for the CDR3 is TGTGCCAGCAGAGTAGCCCTCAATGAGCAGTTCTTC. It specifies CASRVALNEQFF.

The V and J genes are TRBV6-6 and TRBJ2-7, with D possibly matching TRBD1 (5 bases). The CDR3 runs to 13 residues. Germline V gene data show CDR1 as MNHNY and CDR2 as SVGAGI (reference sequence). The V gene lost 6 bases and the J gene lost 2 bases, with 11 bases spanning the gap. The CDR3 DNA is TGTGCCAGCAGCCAAGGACAAGCCTACGAGCAGTACTTC. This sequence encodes CASSQGQAYEQYF.

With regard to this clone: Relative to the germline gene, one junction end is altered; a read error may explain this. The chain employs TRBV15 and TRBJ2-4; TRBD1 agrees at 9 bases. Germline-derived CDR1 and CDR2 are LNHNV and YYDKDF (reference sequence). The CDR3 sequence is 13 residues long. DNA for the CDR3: TGTGCCACCAGCAGGGTATCCGGGACAGGGAAGCTTTTC. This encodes CATSRVSGTGKLF.

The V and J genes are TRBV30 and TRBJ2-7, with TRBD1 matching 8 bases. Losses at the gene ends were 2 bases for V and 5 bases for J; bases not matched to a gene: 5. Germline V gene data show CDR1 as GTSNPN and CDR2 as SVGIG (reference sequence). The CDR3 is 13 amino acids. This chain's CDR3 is CAWSTGTGDEQYF. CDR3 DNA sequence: TGTGCCTGGAGTACCGGGACAGGAGACGAGCAGTACTTC. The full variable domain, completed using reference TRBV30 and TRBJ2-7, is SQTIHQWPATLVQPVGSPLSLECTVEGTSNPNLYWYRQAAGRGLQLLFYSVGIGQISSEVPQNLSASRPQDRQFILSSKKLLLSDSGFYLCAWSTGTGDEQYFGPGTRLTVT.

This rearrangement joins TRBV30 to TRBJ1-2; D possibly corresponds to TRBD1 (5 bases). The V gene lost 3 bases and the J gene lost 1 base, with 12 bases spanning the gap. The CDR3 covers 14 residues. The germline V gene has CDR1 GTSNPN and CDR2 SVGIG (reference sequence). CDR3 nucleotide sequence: TGTGCCTGGAGAGGGGAAGAAAATAACTATGGCTACACCTTC. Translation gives CAWRGEENNYGYTF.

This chain's CDR3 is CATNYGGSYNEQFF. The CDR3 DNA sequence: TGTGCGACAAACTATGGCGGGAGTTACAATGAGCAGTTCTTC. The V gene is TRBV30, the J gene TRBJ2-1, with 7 nucleotides matching TRBD2. CDR3 length equals 14 residues. Germline CDR1 GTSNPN, CDR2 SVGIG (reference sequence).

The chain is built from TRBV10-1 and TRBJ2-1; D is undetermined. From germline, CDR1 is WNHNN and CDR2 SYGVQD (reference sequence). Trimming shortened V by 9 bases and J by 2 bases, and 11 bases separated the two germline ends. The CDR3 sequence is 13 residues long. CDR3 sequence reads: CASSEPPYNEQFF. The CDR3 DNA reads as TGCGCCAGTTCGGAGCCCCCCTACAATGAGCAGTTCTTC.

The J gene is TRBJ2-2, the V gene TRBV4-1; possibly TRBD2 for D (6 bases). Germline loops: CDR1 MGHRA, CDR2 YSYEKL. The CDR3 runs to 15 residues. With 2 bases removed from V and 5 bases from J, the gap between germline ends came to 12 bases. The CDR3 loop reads CASSQLGGRTGELFF. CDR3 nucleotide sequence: TGCGCCAGCAGCCAATTGGGGGGTCGAACCGGGGAGCTGTTTTTT.

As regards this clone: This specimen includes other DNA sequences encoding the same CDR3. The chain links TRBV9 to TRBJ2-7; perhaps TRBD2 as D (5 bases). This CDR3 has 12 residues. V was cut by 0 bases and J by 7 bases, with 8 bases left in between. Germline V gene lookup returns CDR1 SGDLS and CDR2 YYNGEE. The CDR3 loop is CASSVDRGEQYF. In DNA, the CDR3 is TGTGCCAGCAGCGTAGATCGGGGAGAGCAGTACTTC.

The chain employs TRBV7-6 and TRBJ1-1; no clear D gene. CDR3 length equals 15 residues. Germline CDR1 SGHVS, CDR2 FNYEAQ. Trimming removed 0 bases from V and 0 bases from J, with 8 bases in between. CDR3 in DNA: TGTGCCAGCAGCTTAGCTGAGGTAGTGAACACTGAAGCTTTCTTT. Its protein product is CASSLAEVVNTEAFF.

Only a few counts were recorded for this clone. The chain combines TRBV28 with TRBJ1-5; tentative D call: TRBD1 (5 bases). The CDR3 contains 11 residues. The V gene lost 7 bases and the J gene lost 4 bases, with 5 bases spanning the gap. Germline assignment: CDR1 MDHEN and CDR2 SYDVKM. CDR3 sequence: CASKGNQPQHF. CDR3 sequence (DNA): TGTGCCAGCAAGGGGAATCAGCCCCAGCATTTT.

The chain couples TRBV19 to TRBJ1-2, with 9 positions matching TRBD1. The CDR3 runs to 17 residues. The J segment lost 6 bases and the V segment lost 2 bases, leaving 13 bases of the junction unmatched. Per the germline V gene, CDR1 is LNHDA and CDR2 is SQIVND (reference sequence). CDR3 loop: CASSIPWPGQGMNGYTF. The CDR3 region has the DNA TGTGCCAGTAGTATACCGTGGCCAGGACAGGGGATGAATGGCTACACCTTC.

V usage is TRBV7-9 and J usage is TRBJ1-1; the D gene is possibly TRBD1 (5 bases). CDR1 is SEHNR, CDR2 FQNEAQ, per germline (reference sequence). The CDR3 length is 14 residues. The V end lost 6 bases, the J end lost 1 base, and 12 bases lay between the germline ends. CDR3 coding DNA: TGTGCCAGCAGTAGAGTCCAGGGGAACACTGAAGCTTTCTTT. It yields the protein CASSRVQGNTEAFF. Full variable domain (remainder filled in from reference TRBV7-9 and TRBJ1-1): DTGVSQNPRHKITKRGQNVTFRCDPISEHNRLYWYRQTLGQGPEFLTYFQNEAQLEKSRLLSDRFSAERPKGSFSTLEIQRTEQGDSAMYLCASSRVQGNTEAFFGQGTRLTVV.